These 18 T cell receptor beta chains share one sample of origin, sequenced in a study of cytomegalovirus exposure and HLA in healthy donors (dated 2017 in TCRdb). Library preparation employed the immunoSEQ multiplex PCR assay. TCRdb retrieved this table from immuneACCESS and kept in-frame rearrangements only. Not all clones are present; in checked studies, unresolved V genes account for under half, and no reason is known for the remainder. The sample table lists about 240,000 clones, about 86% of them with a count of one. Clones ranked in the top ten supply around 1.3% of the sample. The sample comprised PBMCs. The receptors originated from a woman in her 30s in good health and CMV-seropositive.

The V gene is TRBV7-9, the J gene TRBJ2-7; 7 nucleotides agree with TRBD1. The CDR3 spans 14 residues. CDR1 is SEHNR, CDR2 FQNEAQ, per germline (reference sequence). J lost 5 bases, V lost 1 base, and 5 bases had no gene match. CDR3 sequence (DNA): TGTGCCAGCAGCTTAGAGGGGGCTCGCCACGAGCAGTACTTC. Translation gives CASSLEGARHEQYF. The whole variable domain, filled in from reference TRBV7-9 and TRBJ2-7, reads DTGVSQNPRHKITKRGQNVTFRCDPISEHNRLYWYRQTLGQGPEFLTYFQNEAQLEKSRLLSDRFSAERPKGSFSTLEIQRTEQGDSAMYLCASSLEGARHEQYFGPGTRLTVT.

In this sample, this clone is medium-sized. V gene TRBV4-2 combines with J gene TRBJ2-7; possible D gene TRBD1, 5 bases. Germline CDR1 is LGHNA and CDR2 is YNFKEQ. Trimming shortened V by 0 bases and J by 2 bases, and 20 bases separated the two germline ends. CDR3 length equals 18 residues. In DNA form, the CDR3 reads TGTGCCAGCAGCCAAGATCAGTCAAGGGGCGGTTTTGCCTACGAGCAGTACTTC. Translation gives CASSQDQSRGGFAYEQYF.

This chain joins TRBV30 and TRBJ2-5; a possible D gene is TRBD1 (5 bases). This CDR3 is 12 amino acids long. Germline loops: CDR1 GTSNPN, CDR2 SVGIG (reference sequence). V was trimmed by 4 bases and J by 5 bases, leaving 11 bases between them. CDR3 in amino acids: CAWKGIRETQYF. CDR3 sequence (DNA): TGTGCCTGGAAGGGGATTCGGGAGACCCAGTACTTC.

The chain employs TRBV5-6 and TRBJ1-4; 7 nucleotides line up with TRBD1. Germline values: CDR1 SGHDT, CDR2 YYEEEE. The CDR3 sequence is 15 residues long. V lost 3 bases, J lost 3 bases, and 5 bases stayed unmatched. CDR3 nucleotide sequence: TGTGCCAGCAGCTACTACGACAGGGCTAATGAAAAACTGTTTTTT. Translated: CASSYYDRANEKLFF.

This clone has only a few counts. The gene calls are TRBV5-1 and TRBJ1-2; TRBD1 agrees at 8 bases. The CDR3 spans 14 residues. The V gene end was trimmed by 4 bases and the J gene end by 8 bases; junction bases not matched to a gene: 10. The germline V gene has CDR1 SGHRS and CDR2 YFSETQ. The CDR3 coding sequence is TGCGCCAGCAGCGCCACGACAGGGGAAGGCGGCTACACCTTC. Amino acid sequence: CASSATTGEGGYTF.

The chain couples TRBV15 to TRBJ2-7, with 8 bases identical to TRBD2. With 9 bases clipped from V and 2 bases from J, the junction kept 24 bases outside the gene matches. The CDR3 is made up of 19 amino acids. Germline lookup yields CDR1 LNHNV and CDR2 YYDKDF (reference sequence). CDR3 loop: CATALLVRAGGSGAYEQYF. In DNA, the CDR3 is TGTGCCACGGCGTTATTGGTAAGGGCAGGAGGTAGCGGGGCCTACGAGCAGTACTTC.

CDR3 DNA: TGTGCCTGGAGTGGGGCAGTTAATCAGCCCCAGCATTTT. This gives the protein CAWSGAVNQPQHF. The J gene is TRBJ1-5, the V gene TRBV30, with D unclear. The CDR3 is 13 amino acids. The germline V and J ends were trimmed by 1 base and 4 bases, with 8 bases remaining between them. CDR1 and CDR2 (germline): GTSNPN, SVGIG (reference sequence). Together with reference TRBV30 and TRBJ1-5, the CDR3 gives the full variable domain: SQTIHQWPATLVQPVGSPLSLECTVEGTSNPNLYWYRQAAGRGLQLLFYSVGIGQISSEVPQNLSASRPQDRQFILSSKKLLLSDSGFYLCAWSGAVNQPQHFGDGTRLSIL.

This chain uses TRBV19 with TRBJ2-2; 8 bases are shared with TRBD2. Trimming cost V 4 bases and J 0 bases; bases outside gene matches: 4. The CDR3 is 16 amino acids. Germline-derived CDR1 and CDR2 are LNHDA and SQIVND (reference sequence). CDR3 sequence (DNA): TGTGCCAGTAGTACTCCGGGGGGGACGAACACCGGGGAGCTGTTTTTT. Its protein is CASSTPGGTNTGELFF.

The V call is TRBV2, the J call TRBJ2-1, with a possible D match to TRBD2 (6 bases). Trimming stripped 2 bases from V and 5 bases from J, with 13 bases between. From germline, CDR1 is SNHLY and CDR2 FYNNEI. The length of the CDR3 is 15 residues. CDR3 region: CASSERRAGNNEQFF. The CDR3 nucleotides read TGTGCCAGCAGTGAAAGGAGGGCTGGAAACAATGAGCAGTTCTTC. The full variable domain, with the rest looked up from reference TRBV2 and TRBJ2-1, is EPEVTQTPSHQVTQMGQEVILRCVPISNHLYFYWYRQILGQKVEFLVSFYNNEISEKSEIFDDQFSVERPDGSNFTLKIRSTKLEDSAMYFCASSERRAGNNEQFFGPGTRLTVL.

The CDR3 region is CASRFSQGAMNTEAFF. DNA of the CDR3: TGTGCCAGCAGGTTTTCACAGGGGGCGATGAACACTGAAGCTTTCTTT. The genes are TRBV2 and TRBJ1-1, with 9 positions matching TRBD1. CDR1 SNHLY and CDR2 FYNNEI come from the germline V gene. V lost 6 bases to trimming and J lost 0 bases; unmatched junction nucleotides: 8. There are 16 residues in the CDR3.

CDR3 amino acids: CASSYRAGRQPQHF. The CDR3 DNA sequence: TGTGCCAGCAGTTACCGCGCAGGGAGGCAGCCCCAGCATTTT. The chain joins TRBV6-5 to TRBJ1-5; tentatively, D is TRBD1 (5 bases). CDR1 and CDR2 from the germline V gene are MNHEY and SVGAGI. The CDR3 sequence is 14 residues long. The V gene lost 2 bases and the J gene lost 7 bases, with 12 bases spanning the gap.

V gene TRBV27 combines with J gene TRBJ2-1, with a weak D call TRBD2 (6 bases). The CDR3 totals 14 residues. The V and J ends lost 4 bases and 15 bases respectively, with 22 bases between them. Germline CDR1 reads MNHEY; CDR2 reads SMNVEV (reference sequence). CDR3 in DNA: TGTGCCAGCAGTTCCCGACTAGAGTCTGGATGGCGGTTCTTC. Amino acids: CASSSRLESGWRFF.

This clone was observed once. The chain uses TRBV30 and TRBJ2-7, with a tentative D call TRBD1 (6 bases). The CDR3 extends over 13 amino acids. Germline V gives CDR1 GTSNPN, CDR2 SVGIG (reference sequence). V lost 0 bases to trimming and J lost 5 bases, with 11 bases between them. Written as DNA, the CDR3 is TGTGCCTGGAGTGTCCAACAGGGCCACGAGCAGTACTTC. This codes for CAWSVQQGHEQYF.

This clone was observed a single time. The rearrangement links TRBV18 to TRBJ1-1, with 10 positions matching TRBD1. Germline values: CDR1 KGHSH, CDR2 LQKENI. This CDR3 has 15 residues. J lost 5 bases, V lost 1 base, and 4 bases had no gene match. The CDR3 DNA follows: TGTGCCAGCTCACCACGGACAGGGGGTGAGACTGAAGCTTTCTTT. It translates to CASSPRTGGETEAFF.

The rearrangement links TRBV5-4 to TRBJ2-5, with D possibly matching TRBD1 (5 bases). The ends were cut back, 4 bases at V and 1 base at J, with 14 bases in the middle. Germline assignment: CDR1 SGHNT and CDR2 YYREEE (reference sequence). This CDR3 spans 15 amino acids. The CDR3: CASSATGRPQETQYF. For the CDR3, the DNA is TGTGCCAGCAGCGCTACAGGACGGCCCCAAGAGACCCAGTACTTC.

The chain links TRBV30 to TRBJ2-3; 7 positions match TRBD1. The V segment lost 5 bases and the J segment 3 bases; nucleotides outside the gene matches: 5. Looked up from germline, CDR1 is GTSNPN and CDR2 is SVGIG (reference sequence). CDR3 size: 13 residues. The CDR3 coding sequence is TGTGCCTGGGACAGGGTTTGGACAGATACGCAGTATTTT. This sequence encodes CAWDRVWTDTQYF. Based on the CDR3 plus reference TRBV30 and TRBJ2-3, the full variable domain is SQTIHQWPATLVQPVGSPLSLECTVEGTSNPNLYWYRQAAGRGLQLLFYSVGIGQISSEVPQNLSASRPQDRQFILSSKKLLLSDSGFYLCAWDRVWTDTQYFGPGTRLTVL.

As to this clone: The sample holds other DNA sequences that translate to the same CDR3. Written as DNA, the CDR3 is TGTGCCTGGAGTGTACGGGGTTCGGGTGAAAAACTGTTTTTT. Residues: CAWSVRGSGEKLFF. J is TRBJ1-4 and V is TRBV30; D call uncertain. V lost 0 bases, J lost 7 bases, and 12 bases lay in between. The CDR3 loop spans 14 amino acids. CDR1 is GTSNPN, CDR2 SVGIG, per germline (reference sequence).

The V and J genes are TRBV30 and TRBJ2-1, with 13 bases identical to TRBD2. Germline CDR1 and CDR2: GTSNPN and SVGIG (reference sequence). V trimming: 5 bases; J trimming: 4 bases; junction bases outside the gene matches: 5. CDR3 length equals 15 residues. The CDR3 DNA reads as TGTGCCTGGGAGGGACTAGCGGGATTATACAATGAGCAGTTCTTC. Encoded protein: CAWEGLAGLYNEQFF.